The subject of this entry is one T cell receptor beta chain. Its matching antigen is unknown. The sample's time point: newly diagnosed GD, antithyroid drugs for less than 3 months. PBMC RNA was the source of the TCR library. Trimming at V came to 0 bases and at J to 12 bases, leaving 11 bases not matched to a gene. The CDR3 is 16 amino acids. Germline CDR1 and CDR2: SGHRS and YFSETQ. The data derive from a study of regulatory T cells in long-lasting Graves disease. The TCR beta library used iRepertoire HTBI primers with Arm-PCR amplification of CDR3. In TCRdb, the multiplex PCR reads were re-called with MiXCR into one record per CDR3 protein. The sample shows 550,000 or so distinct CDR3 sequences, 12% of them seen only once. Study results and limitations: Fewer public clonotypes were shared by new patients (roughly 970) than by persistent patients (about 2,800).

The same sample was also used in a study of T cells in Graves' hyperthyroidism and ophthalmopathy. That study reports: Diagnoses used clinical symptoms, serum thyroxine and TRAb, thyroid ultrasound and orbital computed tomography. The TCR CDR3 was amplified in a first-round RT-PCR using the HTBI primer set.

The material was peripheral blood mononuclear cells (PBMCs), obtained at new diagnosis, from a patient treated with antithyroid drugs. The chain has TRBV5-1 and TRBJ2-1; TRBD2 agrees at 11 bases. The TCR comes from a woman between 25 and 40 years old with Graves disease. Written as DNA, the CDR3 is TGCGCCAGCAGCTTGGGAGTTACTAGCGGGAGCGGGAGGCAGTTCTTC. This translates into CASSLGVTSGSGRQFF.